The rows below give T cell receptor beta chains drawn from one sample of a study of neurological immune-mediated disorders. TCRdb independently ran MiXCR on the 5' RACE reads; one entry per CDR3 protein. The sample has under 100,000 distinct CDR3 sequences, about 13% seen once. The specimen sequenced was PBMCs. The receptors stem from a female donor with HTLV-1-associated myelopathy (HAM/TSP). The CDR3 runs from the conserved cysteine through the conserved F or W. Fields, in order: V gene, D gene, J gene, clone size, CDR3 DNA, CDR3 protein. D genes are given only for firm matches. Only part of the rows carry a size: once, few, many, or a class if the clone is expanded.

v_call: TRBV5-1
d_call: -
j_call: TRBJ1-1
clone_size: many
cdr3_nt: TGCGCCAGCAGCTTGGGCCCCGGGGCGAACACTGAAGCTTTCTTT
cdr3_aa: CASSLGPGANTEAFF

v_call: TRBV28
d_call: TRBD2
j_call: TRBJ2-1
clone_size: many
cdr3_nt: TGTGCCAGCAGTTTTGGGGGAGTCCCGGGACTAGCGGGGGGCCATTACAATGAGCAGTTCTTC
cdr3_aa: CASSFGGVPGLAGGHYNEQFF

v_call: TRBV2
d_call: -
j_call: TRBJ2-3
clone_size: many
cdr3_nt: TGTGCCAGCAGTGGACAAGGCACAGATACGCAGTATTTT
cdr3_aa: CASSGQGTDTQYF

v_call: TRBV5-1
d_call: -
j_call: TRBJ2-1
clone_size: many
cdr3_nt: TGCGCCAGCAGCTTGGGGTGGGGGGACTTCTACAATGAGCAGTTCTTC
cdr3_aa: CASSLGWGDFYNEQFF

v_call: TRBV7-3
d_call: TRBD2
j_call: TRBJ2-1
clone_size: many
cdr3_nt: TGTGCCAGCAGCTCCCGCCCTAGCGGGGGGGACTACAATGAGCAGTTCTTC
cdr3_aa: CASSSRPSGGDYNEQFF

v_call: TRBV10-3
d_call: -
j_call: TRBJ2-3
clone_size: many
cdr3_nt: TGTGCCATGATGGGCGGGGATAGCACAGATACGCAGTATTTT
cdr3_aa: CAMMGGDSTDTQYF

v_call: TRBV18
d_call: -
j_call: TRBJ2-6
clone_size: -
cdr3_nt: TGTGCCAGCTCACCTACAAGACAGAACTCTGGGGCCAACGTCCTGACTTTC
cdr3_aa: CASSPTRQNSGANVLTF

v_call: TRBV28
d_call: -
j_call: TRBJ2-5
clone_size: many
cdr3_nt: TGTGCCAGCAGTAACCCCGGGTCCCAAGAGACCCAGTACTTC
cdr3_aa: CASSNPGSQETQYF

v_call: TRBV6-5
d_call: -
j_call: TRBJ2-1
clone_size: many
cdr3_nt: TGTGCCAGCAGTTACAGTGGCCCAGGGGAGCAGTTCTTC
cdr3_aa: CASSYSGPGEQFF

v_call: TRBV18
d_call: -
j_call: TRBJ2-1
clone_size: many
cdr3_nt: TGTGCCAGCTCACCACCGAGAGGCTCCGCCAATGAGCAGTTCTTC
cdr3_aa: CASSPPRGSANEQFF

v_call: TRBV14
d_call: -
j_call: TRBJ2-7
clone_size: many
cdr3_nt: TGTGCCAGCAGCAAACTGGGGGGCGGGGACGAGCAGTACTTC
cdr3_aa: CASSKLGGGDEQYF

v_call: TRBV12-3/TRBV12-4
d_call: TRBD2
j_call: TRBJ2-3
clone_size: many
cdr3_nt: TGTGCCAGCAACCCTATGGGACTAGCGGGTACAGATACGCAGTATTTT
cdr3_aa: CASNPMGLAGTDTQYF

v_call: TRBV7-9
d_call: -
j_call: TRBJ1-6
clone_size: many
cdr3_nt: TGTGCCAGCAGCTTAGATGGCCAGAATTCACCCCTCCACTTT
cdr3_aa: CASSLDGQNSPLHF

v_call: TRBV4-1
d_call: TRBD1
j_call: TRBJ2-1
clone_size: many
cdr3_nt: TGCGCCAGCAGCCAAGGGACAGGGGCTGAGCAGTTCTTC
cdr3_aa: CASSQGTGAEQFF

v_call: TRBV20-1
d_call: -
j_call: TRBJ1-2
clone_size: many
cdr3_nt: TGCAGTGCTGCGAACCTTCAGGGAGTGGGTGGCTACACCTTC
cdr3_aa: CSAANLQGVGGYTF

v_call: TRBV20-1
d_call: -
j_call: TRBJ1-1
clone_size: -
cdr3_nt: TGCAGTGCTAGTTGGGGGGGGATGAACACTGAAGCTTTCTTT
cdr3_aa: CSASWGGMNTEAFF

v_call: TRBV7-2
d_call: -
j_call: TRBJ2-7
clone_size: many
cdr3_nt: TGTGCCAGCAGCTCAGGCAGGACCTACGAGCAGTACTTC
cdr3_aa: CASSSGRTYEQYF

v_call: TRBV20-1
d_call: -
j_call: TRBJ2-2
clone_size: many
cdr3_nt: TGCAGTGCTAGTAGACAGAACACCGGGGAGCTGTTTTTT
cdr3_aa: CSASRQNTGELFF

v_call: TRBV5-5
d_call: -
j_call: TRBJ1-2
clone_size: many
cdr3_nt: TGTGCCAGCAGCTTGTTGTCCCCAAGGGGGAACTATGGCTACACCTTC
cdr3_aa: CASSLLSPRGNYGYTF

v_call: TRBV12-3/TRBV12-4
d_call: -
j_call: TRBJ2-1
clone_size: -
cdr3_nt: TGTGCCAACAGTTCTATAGACAGCTCCTACAATGAGCAGTTCTTC
cdr3_aa: CANSSIDSSYNEQFF